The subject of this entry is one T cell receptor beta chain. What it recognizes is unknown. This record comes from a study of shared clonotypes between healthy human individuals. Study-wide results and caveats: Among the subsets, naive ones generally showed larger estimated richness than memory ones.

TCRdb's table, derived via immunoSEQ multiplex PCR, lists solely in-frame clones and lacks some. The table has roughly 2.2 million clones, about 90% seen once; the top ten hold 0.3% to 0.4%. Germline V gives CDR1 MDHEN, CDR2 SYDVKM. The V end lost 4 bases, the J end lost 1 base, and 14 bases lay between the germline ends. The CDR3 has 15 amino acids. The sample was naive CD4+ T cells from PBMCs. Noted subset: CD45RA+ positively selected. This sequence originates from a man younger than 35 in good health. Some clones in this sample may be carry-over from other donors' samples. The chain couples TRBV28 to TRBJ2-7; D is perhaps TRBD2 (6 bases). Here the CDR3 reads CASSSHLAGSYEQYF. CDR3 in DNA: TGTGCCAGCAGTTCGCACTTGGCGGGGTCCTACGAGCAGTACTTC.